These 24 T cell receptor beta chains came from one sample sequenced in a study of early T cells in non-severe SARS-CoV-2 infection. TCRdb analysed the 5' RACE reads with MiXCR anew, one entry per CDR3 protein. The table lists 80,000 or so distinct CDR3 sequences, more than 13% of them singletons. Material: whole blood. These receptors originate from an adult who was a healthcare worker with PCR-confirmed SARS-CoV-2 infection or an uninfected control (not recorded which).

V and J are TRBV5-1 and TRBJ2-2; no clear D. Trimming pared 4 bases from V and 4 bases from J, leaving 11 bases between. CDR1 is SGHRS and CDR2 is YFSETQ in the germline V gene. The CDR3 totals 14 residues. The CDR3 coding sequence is TGCGCCAGCAGCCACAGCTCGAGCACCGGGGAGCTGTTTTTT. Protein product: CASSHSSSTGELFF.

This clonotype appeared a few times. DNA for the CDR3: TGTGCTACCCTCGGCGCCGGAGCACCTAACTATGGCTACACCTTC. Translating it yields CATLGAGAPNYGYTF. The chain combines TRBV12-5 with TRBJ1-2; D gene uncertain. Trimming removed 10 bases from V and 0 bases from J, with 18 bases in between. Germline CDR1 reads LGHNT; CDR2 reads FRNRAP. This CDR3 comprises 15 residues.

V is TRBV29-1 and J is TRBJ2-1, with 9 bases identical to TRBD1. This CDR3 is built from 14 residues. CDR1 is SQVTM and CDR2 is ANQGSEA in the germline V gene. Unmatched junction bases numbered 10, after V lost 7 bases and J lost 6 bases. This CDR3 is CSGSGTGSLNEQFF. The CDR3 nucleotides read TGCAGCGGATCCGGGACAGGGAGCCTCAATGAGCAGTTCTTC.

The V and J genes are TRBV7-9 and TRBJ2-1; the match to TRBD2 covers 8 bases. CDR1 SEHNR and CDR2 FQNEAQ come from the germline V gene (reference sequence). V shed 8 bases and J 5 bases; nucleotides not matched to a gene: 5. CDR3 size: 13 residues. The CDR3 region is CASVAGHDNEQFF. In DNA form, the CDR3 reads TGTGCCAGCGTAGCGGGGCACGACAATGAGCAGTTCTTC.

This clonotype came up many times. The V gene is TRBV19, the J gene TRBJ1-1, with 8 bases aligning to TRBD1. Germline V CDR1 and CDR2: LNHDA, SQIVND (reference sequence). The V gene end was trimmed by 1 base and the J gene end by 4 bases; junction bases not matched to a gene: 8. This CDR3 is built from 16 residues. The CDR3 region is CASSIAGQGAITEAFF. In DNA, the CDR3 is TGTGCCAGTAGTATAGCTGGCCAGGGGGCGATCACTGAAGCTTTCTTT. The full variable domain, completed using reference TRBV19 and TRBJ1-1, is DGGITQSPKYLFRKEGQNVTLSCEQNLNHDAMYWYRQDPGQGLRLIYYSQIVNDFQKGDIAEGYSVSREKKESFPLTVTSAQKNPTAFYLCASSIAGQGAITEAFFGQGTRLTVV.

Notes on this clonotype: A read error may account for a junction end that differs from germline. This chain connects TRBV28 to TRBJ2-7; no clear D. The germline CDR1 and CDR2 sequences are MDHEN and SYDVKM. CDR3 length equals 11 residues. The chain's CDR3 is CASSLRYERYF. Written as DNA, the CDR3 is TGTGCCAGCAGTTTAAGGTACGAGCGGTACTTC.

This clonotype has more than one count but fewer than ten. Written as DNA, the CDR3 is TGCAGTGCTAGAGAAGGGTCCAACAGGGCCTATTTCACCTTC. Its translation is CSAREGSNRAYFTF. The rearrangement uses TRBV20-1 and TRBJ1-2, with a possible D match to TRBD1 (6 bases). V was trimmed by 0 bases and J by 13 bases, leaving 21 bases between them. The CDR3 runs to 14 residues. Germline loops: CDR1 DFQATT, CDR2 SNEGSKA (reference sequence).

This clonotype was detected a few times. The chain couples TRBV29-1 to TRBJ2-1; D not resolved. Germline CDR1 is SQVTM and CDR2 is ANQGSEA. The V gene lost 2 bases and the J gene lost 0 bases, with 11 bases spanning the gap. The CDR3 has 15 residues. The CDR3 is CSVESGLSSYNEQFF. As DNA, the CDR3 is TGCAGCGTTGAATCAGGCCTCAGCTCCTACAATGAGCAGTTCTTC.

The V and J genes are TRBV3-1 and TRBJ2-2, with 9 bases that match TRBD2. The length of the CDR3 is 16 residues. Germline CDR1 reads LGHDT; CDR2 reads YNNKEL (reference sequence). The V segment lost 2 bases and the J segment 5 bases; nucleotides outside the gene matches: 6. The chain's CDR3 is CASSQIAGAITGELFF. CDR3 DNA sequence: TGTGCCAGCAGCCAAATAGCGGGGGCTATAACCGGGGAGCTGTTTTTT.

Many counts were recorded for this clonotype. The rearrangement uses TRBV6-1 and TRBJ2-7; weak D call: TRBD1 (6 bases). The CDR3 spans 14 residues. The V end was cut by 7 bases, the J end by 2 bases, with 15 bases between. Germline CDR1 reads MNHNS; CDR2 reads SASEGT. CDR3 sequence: CASKGDRPPYEQYF. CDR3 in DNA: TGTGCCAGCAAGGGCGACAGGCCCCCCTACGAGCAGTACTTC.

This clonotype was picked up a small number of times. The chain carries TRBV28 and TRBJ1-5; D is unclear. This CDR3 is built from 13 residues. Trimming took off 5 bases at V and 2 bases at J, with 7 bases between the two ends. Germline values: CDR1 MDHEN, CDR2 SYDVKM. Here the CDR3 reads CASSTDGNQPQHF. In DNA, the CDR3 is TGTGCCAGCAGTACTGACGGCAATCAGCCCCAGCATTTT.

In DNA form, the CDR3 reads TGCAGTGCTGCGCCCGGGACTAGCGGAACCGGGCAGTACTTC. Protein product: CSAAPGTSGTGQYF. V gene TRBV20-1 combines with J gene TRBJ2-7; TRBD2 aligns across 11 bases. The V segment lost 5 bases and the J segment 9 bases; nucleotides outside the gene matches: 12. The germline gives CDR1 DFQATT, CDR2 SNEGSKA (reference sequence). This CDR3 is built from 14 residues.

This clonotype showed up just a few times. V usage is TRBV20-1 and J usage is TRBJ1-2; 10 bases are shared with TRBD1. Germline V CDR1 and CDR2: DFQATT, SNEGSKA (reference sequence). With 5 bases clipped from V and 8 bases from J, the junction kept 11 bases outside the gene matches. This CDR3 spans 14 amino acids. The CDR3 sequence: CSARLTGGAGGYTF. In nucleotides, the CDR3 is TGCAGTGCTCGGTTGACAGGGGGCGCTGGGGGCTACACCTTC.

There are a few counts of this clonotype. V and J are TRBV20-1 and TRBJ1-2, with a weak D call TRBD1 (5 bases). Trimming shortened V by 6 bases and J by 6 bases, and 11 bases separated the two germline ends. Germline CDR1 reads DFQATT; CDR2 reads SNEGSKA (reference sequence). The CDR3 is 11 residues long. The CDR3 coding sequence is TGCAGTGCGGGGGGGTTAAATGGCTACACCTTC. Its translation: CSAGGLNGYTF.

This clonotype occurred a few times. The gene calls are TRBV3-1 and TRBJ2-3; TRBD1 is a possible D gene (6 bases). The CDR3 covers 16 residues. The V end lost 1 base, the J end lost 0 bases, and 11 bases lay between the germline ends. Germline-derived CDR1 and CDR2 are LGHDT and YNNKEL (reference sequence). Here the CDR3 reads CASSQGLRGSTDTQYF. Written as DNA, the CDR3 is TGTGCCAGCAGCCAAGGCTTGAGGGGGAGCACAGATACGCAGTATTTT.

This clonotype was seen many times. DNA of the CDR3: TGTGCCAGCAGCGAAGAGGACTATCAAGAGACCCAGTACTTC. It is translated as CASSEEDYQETQYF. The V call is TRBV7-2, the J call TRBJ2-5, with D perhaps matching TRBD2 (6 bases). V shed 5 bases and J shed 2 bases, with 12 bases lying between them. The germline gives CDR1 SGHTA, CDR2 FQGNSA. The CDR3 extends over 14 amino acids.

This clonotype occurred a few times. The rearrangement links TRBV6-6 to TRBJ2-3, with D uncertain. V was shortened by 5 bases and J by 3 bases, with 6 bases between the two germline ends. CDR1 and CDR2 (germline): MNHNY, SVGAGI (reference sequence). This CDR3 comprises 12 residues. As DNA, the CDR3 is TGTGCCAGCAGTATACAGACAGATACGCAGTATTTT. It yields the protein CASSIQTDTQYF.

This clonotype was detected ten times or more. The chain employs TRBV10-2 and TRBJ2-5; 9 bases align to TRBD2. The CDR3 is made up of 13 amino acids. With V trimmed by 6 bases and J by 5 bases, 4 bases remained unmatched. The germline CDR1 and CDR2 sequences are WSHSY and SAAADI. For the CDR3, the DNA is TGCGCCAGCAGAGTCAGCGGGGGGGAGACCCAGTACTTC. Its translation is CASRVSGGETQYF.

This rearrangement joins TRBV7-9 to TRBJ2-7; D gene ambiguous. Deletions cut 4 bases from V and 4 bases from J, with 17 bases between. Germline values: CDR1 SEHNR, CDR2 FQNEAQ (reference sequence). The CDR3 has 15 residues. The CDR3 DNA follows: TGTGCCAGCAGCTCCCTATCCGACCCTCGATACGAGCAGTACTTC. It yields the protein CASSSLSDPRYEQYF.

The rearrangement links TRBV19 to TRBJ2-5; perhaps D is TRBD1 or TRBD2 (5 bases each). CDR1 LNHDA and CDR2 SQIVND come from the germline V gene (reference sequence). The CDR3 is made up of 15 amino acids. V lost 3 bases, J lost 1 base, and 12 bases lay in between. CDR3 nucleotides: TGTGCCAGTAGTATTATCGGGACGGTCCAAGAGACCCAGTACTTC. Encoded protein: CASSIIGTVQETQYF.

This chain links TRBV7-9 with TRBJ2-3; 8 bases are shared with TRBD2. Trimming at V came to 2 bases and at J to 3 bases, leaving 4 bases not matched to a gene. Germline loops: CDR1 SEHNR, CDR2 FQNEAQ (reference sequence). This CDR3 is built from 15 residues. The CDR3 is CASSLSASGTDTQYF. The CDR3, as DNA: TGTGCCAGCAGCTTATCGGCTAGCGGGACAGATACGCAGTATTTT.

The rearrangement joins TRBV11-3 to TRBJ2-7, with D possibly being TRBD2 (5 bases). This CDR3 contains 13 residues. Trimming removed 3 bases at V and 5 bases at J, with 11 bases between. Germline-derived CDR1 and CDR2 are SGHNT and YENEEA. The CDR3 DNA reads TGTGCCAGCAGCTTCAGCGGAATCGACGAGCAGTACTTC. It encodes CASSFSGIDEQYF.

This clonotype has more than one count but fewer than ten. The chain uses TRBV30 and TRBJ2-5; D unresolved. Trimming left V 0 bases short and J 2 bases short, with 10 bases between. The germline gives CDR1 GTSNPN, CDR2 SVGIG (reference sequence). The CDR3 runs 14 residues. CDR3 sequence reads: CAWSVSSVQETQYF. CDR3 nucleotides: TGTGCCTGGAGTGTCTCCTCAGTACAAGAGACCCAGTACTTC. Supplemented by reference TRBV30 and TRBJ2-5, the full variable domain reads SQTIHQWPATLVQPVGSPLSLECTVEGTSNPNLYWYRQAAGRGLQLLFYSVGIGQISSEVPQNLSASRPQDRQFILSSKKLLLSDSGFYLCAWSVSSVQETQYFGPGTRLLVL.

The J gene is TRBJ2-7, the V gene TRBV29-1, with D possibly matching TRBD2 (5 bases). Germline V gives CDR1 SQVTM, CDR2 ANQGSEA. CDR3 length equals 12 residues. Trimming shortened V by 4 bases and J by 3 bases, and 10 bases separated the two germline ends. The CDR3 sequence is CSVAGTDYEQYF. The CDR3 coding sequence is TGCAGCGTTGCGGGAACAGACTACGAGCAGTACTTC.